The rows below give T cell receptor beta chains drawn from one sample of a study of blood T cell repertoires in COVID-19. TCRdb keeps only in-frame clones here, not all; method: immunoSEQ multiplex PCR. The sample includes approximately 200,000 clones, 80% seen only once; the top ten take 6.5% to 9%. The specimen sequenced was PBMCs or T cells enriched from blood (not recorded which). These receptors were taken from a woman in her thirties or forties with acute COVID-19. Each CDR3 is given with its conserved first and last residue. A D gene is named only where the DNA matches it firmly. Some rows have no size entry. The others give once, few or many, or a class for an expanded clone.

clone_size j_call v_call d_call cdr3_aa cdr3_nt
- TRBJ1-4 TRBV5-6 - CASSLEDSPLEKLFF TGTGCCAGCAGCTTGGAGGACAGCCCCCTTGAAAAACTGTTTTTT
- TRBJ1-5 TRBV30 TRBD1 CAWSRQGGNQPQHF TGTGCCTGGAGTAGGCAGGGGGGAAATCAGCCCCAGCATTTT
- TRBJ2-2 TRBV7-8 - CASSSQTGNTGELFF TGTGCCAGCAGCTCCCAGACAGGGAACACCGGGGAGCTGTTTTTT
- TRBJ2-5 TRBV7-9 - CASSLESGRETQYF TGTGCCAGCAGCTTAGAGTCAGGGAGGGAGACCCAGTACTTC
- TRBJ2-1 TRBV9 TRBD1 CASSRGGTGSNEQFF TGTGCCAGCAGTCGAGGAGGGACAGGTTCCAATGAGCAGTTCTTC
- TRBJ1-5 TRBV19 TRBD1 CASSIDRGRNQPQHF TGTGCCAGTAGTATAGACAGGGGGCGGAATCAGCCCCAGCATTTT
few TRBJ1-2 TRBV28 TRBD1 CASAVQDRGGYTF TGTGCCAGCGCGGTCCAGGACAGGGGAGGCTACACCTTC
- TRBJ2-7 TRBV28 - CASSSVYEQYF TGTGCCAGCAGTTCCGTCTACGAGCAGTACTTC
few TRBJ2-7 TRBV6-5 TRBD2 CASQGLAGGPYEQYF TGTGCCAGCCAGGGACTAGCGGGGGGGCCCTACGAGCAGTACTTC
- TRBJ1-2 TRBV4-1 - CASSQDRSRANYGYTF TGCGCCAGCAGCCAAGATCGTAGCAGAGCTAACTATGGCTACACCTTC
few TRBJ2-3 TRBV2 TRBD2 CASRPTSGDTDTQYF TGTGCCAGCAGGCCGACTAGCGGGGACACAGATACGCAGTATTTT
- TRBJ2-7 TRBV4-3 TRBD1 CASSEIGQAVYEQYF TGCGCCAGCAGCGAGATTGGACAGGCCGTTTACGAGCAGTACTTC
- TRBJ1-1 TRBV19 TRBD1 CASSIDSTGGEEAFF TGTGCCAGTAGTATAGATTCGACAGGGGGCGAAGAAGCTTTCTTT
- TRBJ2-5 TRBV29-1 TRBD1 CSVQTGDWETQYF TGCAGCGTACAAACAGGGGATTGGGAGACCCAGTACTTC
- TRBJ2-5 TRBV6-5 - CASSQGRKGETQYF TGTGCCAGCAGTCAGGGTCGGAAGGGAGAGACCCAGTACTTC
- TRBJ1-5 TRBV6-5 TRBD1 CASSYSRTGVQPQHF TGTGCCAGCAGTTACTCCAGGACAGGGGTTCAGCCCCAGCATTTT
- TRBJ2-7 TRBV28 - CASSRTSYEQYF TGTGCCAGCAGCCGAACTAGCTACGAGCAGTACTTC
- TRBJ2-3 TRBV7-2 TRBD2 CASSKGLAADTQYF TGTGCCAGCAGCAAGGGACTAGCAGCAGATACGCAGTATTTT
- TRBJ2-3 TRBV28 - CASSSGTSTDTQYF TGTGCCAGCAGCTCCGGGACTAGCACAGATACGCAGTATTTT
few TRBJ1-1 TRBV6-5 - CASRLGHTEAFF TGTGCCAGCAGGTTGGGGCACACTGAAGCTTTCTTT
once TRBJ1-1 TRBV27 TRBD1 CASSLTPMTGYSTTEAFF TGTGCCAGCAGTTTAACCCCGATGACAGGGTATAGTACGACTGAAGCTTTCTTT
once TRBJ1-1 TRBV28 - CASSSTGLNTEAFF TGTGCCAGCAGTTCTACAGGGTTGAACACTGAAGCTTTCTTT
- TRBJ1-2 TRBV30 TRBD1 CAWVGGNYNYGYTF TGTGCCTGGGTAGGGGGCAACTATAACTATGGCTACACCTTC
- TRBJ1-5 TRBV19 TRBD1 CASLSLDRAGNQPQHF TGTGCCAGTCTCTCCCTGGACAGGGCGGGGAATCAGCCCCAGCATTTT
- TRBJ2-5 TRBV6-5 TRBD2 CASSSLAGVQETQYF TGTGCCAGCAGTTCCCTAGCGGGGGTCCAAGAGACCCAGTACTTC
- TRBJ2-3 TRBV3-1/TRBV3-2 TRBD2 CASSLRGRAGGPYPTDTQYF TGTGCCAGCAGCCTTAGAGGAAGAGCGGGAGGGCCTTACCCCACAGATACGCAGTATTTT
few TRBJ2-1 TRBV10-2 - CASTWTAYNEQFF TGCGCCAGCACGTGGACAGCTTACAATGAGCAGTTCTTC
- TRBJ1-1 TRBV5-4 - CASKGGGPQNTEAFF TGTGCCAGTAAAGGCGGGGGGCCCCAGAACACTGAAGCTTTCTTT
- TRBJ2-2 TRBV19 TRBD1 CASSIGTGATGELFF TGTGCCAGTAGTATAGGGACAGGGGCCACCGGGGAGCTGTTTTTT
few TRBJ1-5 TRBV28 TRBD1 CASSSSGGGQPQHF TGTGCCAGCAGTTCCTCAGGGGGCGGGCAGCCCCAGCATTTT
- TRBJ1-1 TRBV29-1 TRBD1 CSVAGQGGMNTEAFF TGCAGCGTTGCGGGACAGGGGGGGATGAACACTGAAGCTTTCTTT
once TRBJ2-1 TRBV5-5 TRBD2 CASSIGTSGSNEQFF TGTGCCAGCAGCATAGGGACTAGCGGGAGCAATGAGCAGTTCTTC
- TRBJ2-7 TRBV5-1 TRBD2 CASSFSSGSFYEQYF TGCGCCAGCAGCTTTAGTAGCGGGAGCTTCTACGAGCAGTACTTC